The T cell receptor (beta chain) under discussion was sequenced for a study of T cells in tuberculosis. Study-level results: Samples were chosen by availability of cryopreserved specimens.

CDR3 length equals 12 residues. V was trimmed by 6 bases and J by 1 base, leaving 7 bases between them. From germline, CDR1 is SGHDT and CDR2 YYEEEE. Using immunoSEQ multiplex PCR, the repertoire was profiled, and TCRdb retains in-frame clones only, with some absent. Of under 50,000 clones in the sample, roughly 95% were seen once. Time point reported: new active TB diagnosis, blood taken before or within 7 days of starting treatment. As regards this clone: Its antigen remains unknown.

The receptor comes from an adult with tuberculosis. This chain links TRBV5-6 with TRBJ1-2, with D possibly being TRBD1 (5 bases). The sample here was PBMCs, taken at tuberculosis diagnosis. The CDR3 nucleotides read TGTGCCAGCACCCAGGGTAACTATGGCTACACCTTC. Its translation: CASTQGNYGYTF. The whole variable domain, filled in from reference TRBV5-6 and TRBJ1-2, reads DAGVTQSPTHLIKTRGQQVTLRCSPKSGHDTVSWYQQALGQGPQFIFQYYEEEERQRGNFPDRFSGHQFPNYSSELNVNALLLGDSALYLCASTQGNYGYTFGSGTRLTVV.